This TCR beta chain appears in the sequencing data of a study of blood T cells in healthy people across ages. A note on this clonotype: What it binds is unknown.

The V gene's germline CDR1 is LGHNA and CDR2 YSLEER. CDR3 length: 14 residues. Trimming at V came to 0 bases and at J to 5 bases, leaving 3 bases not matched to a gene. Each individual donor underwent a draw of ten milliliters of peripheral blood. A minimum of 7 million PBMCs was isolated per sample. The extraction recovered at least 5.5 micrograms of total RNA per sample. Study-wide results and caveats: What prevented conclusive comparison of naive and antigen-experienced cells was that PBMCs were unsorted.

With a J-beta primer mix and a sample-barcoded 5' primer, a second PCR ran about 7 to 12 cycles. TCRdb re-derived calls from the 5' RACE reads in MiXCR, one entry per CDR3 protein. The table has over 1,200,000 distinct CDR3 sequences, approximately 59% seen once. V and J are TRBV4-3 and TRBJ2-7; 8 positions agree with TRBD2. The source is a man aged 18 to 29 in good health. The sample comprised blood. The CDR3 loop reads CASSQDGGADEQYF. Written as DNA, the CDR3 is TGCGCCAGCAGCCAAGACGGGGGGGCTGACGAGCAGTACTTC.